The 17 T cell receptor beta chains in this list originate from one sample, sequenced in a study of T cells in Graves' hyperthyroidism and ophthalmopathy. There were TCR beta CDR3 regions amplified from RNA transcripts. Primed by the HTBI set, a first-round RT-PCR was run on the TCR CDR3. TCRdb redid the calling of the multiplex PCR reads with MiXCR, one entry per CDR3 protein. Of over 700,000 distinct CDR3 sequences in the sample, about 17% were seen once. The material sequenced was blood. These receptor sequences come from a woman between 50 and 59 years old with Graves' hyperthyroidism that later progressed to Graves' ophthalmopathy.

Of note for this clonotype: A much larger clone lies a single base off, so this may be a read error. V and J are TRBV5-1 and TRBJ2-5, with 10 positions matching TRBD2. CDR1 SGHRS and CDR2 YFSETQ come from the germline V gene. V lost 1 base, J lost 9 bases, and 15 bases stayed unmatched. This CDR3 is 17 amino acids long. CDR3 loop: CASSLSSGGASREAQYF. The CDR3 DNA sequence: TGCGCCAGCAGCTTGTCTAGCGGGGGCGCTTCTAGGGAGGCCCAGTACTTC.

For this clonotype: Lacking the conserved final phenylalanine or tryptophan, this CDR3 likely reflects a read error. This chain joins TRBV7-9 and TRBJ2-3, with 9 bases matching TRBD1. Losses at the gene ends were 3 bases for V and 3 bases for J; bases not matched to a gene: 7. Germline CDR1 is SEHNR and CDR2 is FQNEAQ (reference sequence). The CDR3 is 16 residues long. The CDR3 protein is CASSLAGTGRTDTQYC. The CDR3 DNA is TGTGCCAGCAGCTTGGCCGGGACAGGGAGGACAGATACGCAGTATTGT.

This clonotype was seen at least ten times. This chain connects TRBV30 to TRBJ2-5; 9 bases match TRBD2. Germline loops: CDR1 GTSNPN, CDR2 SVGIG (reference sequence). The CDR3 has 15 residues. Trimming cost V 4 bases and J 5 bases; bases outside gene matches: 11. CDR3 coding DNA: TGTGCCTGGACCAATACTCGGACTAGCGCGGAGACCCAGTACTTC. The encoded protein is CAWTNTRTSAETQYF. The whole variable domain, remainder taken from reference TRBV30 and TRBJ2-5, is SQTIHQWPATLVQPVGSPLSLECTVEGTSNPNLYWYRQAAGRGLQLLFYSVGIGQISSEVPQNLSASRPQDRQFILSSKKLLLSDSGFYLCAWTNTRTSAETQYFGPGTRLLVL.

This clonotype was seen a handful of times. This chain connects TRBV5-4 to TRBJ2-5, with 7 bases fitting TRBD2. The V and J ends lost 4 bases and 2 bases, in that order; junction bases with no gene match: 5. The CDR3 contains 14 residues. Germline V gene sequence: CDR1 SGHNT, CDR2 YYREEE (reference sequence). CDR3: CASSRRGVQETQYF. CDR3 DNA: TGTGCCAGCAGCAGACGGGGGGTACAAGAGACCCAGTACTTC.

The chain carries TRBV6-5 and TRBJ2-1, with D possibly being TRBD1 or TRBD2 (5 bases each). Trimming cost V 2 bases and J 9 bases, with 11 bases left between them. CDR3 length: 13 amino acids. The germline V gene encodes CDR1 MNHEY and CDR2 SVGAGI. CDR3 residues: CASSYRGDGEQFF. CDR3 in DNA: TGTGCCAGCAGTTACAGGGGAGATGGTGAGCAGTTCTTC.

This clonotype was observed at least ten times. The chain joins TRBV11-2 to TRBJ2-2; D is perhaps TRBD2 (5 bases). The germline V gene encodes CDR1 SGHAT and CDR2 FQNNGV. The CDR3 totals 16 residues. V lost 2 bases to trimming and J lost 1 base, with 11 bases between them. CDR3 protein: CASSLRGGENTGELFF. DNA of the CDR3: TGTGCCAGCAGCTTACGGGGTGGCGAGAACACCGGGGAGCTGTTTTTT. The whole variable domain, filled in from reference TRBV11-2 and TRBJ2-2, reads EAGVAQSPRYKIIEKRQSVAFWCNPISGHATLYWYQQILGQGPKLLIQFQNNGVVDDSQLPKDRFSAERLKGVDSTLKIQPAKLEDSAVYLCASSLRGGENTGELFFGEGSRLTVL.

This clonotype was observed at least ten times. The chain is built from TRBV11-2 and TRBJ2-3; D gene unclear. Germline CDR1 SGHAT, CDR2 FQNNGV. V was cut by 6 bases and J by 1 base, with 8 bases left in between. The CDR3 totals 13 residues. The CDR3 loop is CASRDLGTDTQYF. CDR3 nucleotides: TGTGCCAGCAGGGATTTAGGCACAGATACGCAGTATTTT.

Only one count was recorded for this clonotype. This rearrangement joins TRBV10-1 to TRBJ2-7; D is unclear. From germline, CDR1 is WNHNN and CDR2 SYGVQD (reference sequence). This CDR3 comprises 15 residues. Deletions cut 0 bases from V and 4 bases from J, with 13 bases between. The CDR3 DNA follows: TGCGCCAGCAGTGAGTCGGCGGCAAAAGGGTACGAGCAGTACTTC. The encoded protein is CASSESAAKGYEQYF.

In its sample, this clonotype was seen a few times. The chain has TRBV12-3 or TRBV12-4 and TRBJ1-2; possibly TRBD1 for D (5 bases). Trimming removed 6 bases from V and 4 bases from J, with 15 bases in between. The CDR3 covers 14 residues. The DNA for the CDR3 is TGTGCCAGCAGCCAAAGGGGATACGGCTATGGCTACACCTTC. Protein sequence: CASSQRGYGYGYTF.

This chain connects TRBV6-1 to TRBJ1-1; TRBD1 might be the D (5 bases). This CDR3 has 15 amino acids. Per germline, CDR1 MNHNS and CDR2 SASEGT. Trimming removed 4 bases at V and 5 bases at J, with 17 bases between. In nucleotides, the CDR3 is TGTGCCAGCAGTGCTCCAGATCCAGGGTGGACTGAAGCTTTCTTT. Protein sequence: CASSAPDPGWTEAFF.

There are a few counts of this clonotype. V and J are TRBV20-1 and TRBJ1-6, with D possibly matching TRBD1 (5 bases). Germline V gene sequence: CDR1 DFQATT, CDR2 SNEGSKA (reference sequence). Trimming shortened V by 0 bases and J by 9 bases, and 18 bases separated the two germline ends. CDR3 length: 16 amino acids. CDR3 residues: CSARDTAQGGGSPLHF. For the CDR3, the DNA is TGCAGTGCTAGAGATACCGCGCAGGGTGGCGGTTCACCCCTCCACTTT.

This clonotype was detected only a few times. The rearrangement joins TRBV4-1 to TRBJ1-2, with D possibly TRBD1 on 5 matching bases. Between the trimmed V and J ends, which lost 0 bases and 5 bases, there was a span of 13 bases. The germline gives CDR1 MGHRA, CDR2 YSYEKL. This CDR3 is 15 amino acids long. In DNA, the CDR3 is TGCGCCAGCAGCCAAGATGCGGGGGTAAGGTATGGCTACACCTTC. Protein product: CASSQDAGVRYGYTF.

The chain combines TRBV5-1 with TRBJ2-4; D uncertain. This CDR3 is built from 14 residues. Trimming took off 7 bases at V and 5 bases at J, with 16 bases between the two ends. Germline-derived CDR1 and CDR2 are SGHRS and YFSETQ. Here the CDR3 DNA reads TGCGCCAGCTCCCCAGGCCCAACAGAAAACATTCAGTACTTC. It specifies CASSPGPTENIQYF.

This clonotype was detected only a few times. The V and J genes are TRBV4-1 and TRBJ2-7; the D gene is possibly TRBD1 (5 bases). The CDR3 is made up of 14 amino acids. V gave up 1 base and J gave up 1 base, with 8 bases separating them. Germline CDR1 and CDR2: MGHRA and YSYEKL. Here the CDR3 reads CASSQGQRSYEQYF. As DNA, the CDR3 is TGCGCCAGCAGCCAAGGACAGAGATCCTACGAGCAGTACTTC.

This clonotype occurred many times. The chain has TRBV3-1 and TRBJ2-5; 13 positions agree with TRBD2. J was trimmed by 1 base and V by 2 bases; bases with no gene match: 7. This CDR3 has 18 residues. From germline, CDR1 is LGHDT and CDR2 YNNKEL (reference sequence). Here the CDR3 reads CASSQPFGLAGAQETQYF. In DNA form, the CDR3 reads TGTGCCAGCAGCCAACCCTTCGGACTAGCGGGGGCCCAAGAGACCCAGTACTTC.

The chain is built from TRBV5-6 and TRBJ1-1; D remains ambiguous. Looked up from germline, CDR1 is SGHDT and CDR2 is YYEEEE. CDR3 size: 12 residues. V was pared by 2 bases and J by 3 bases, with 5 bases between. CDR3 residues: CASSFHHTEAFF. The CDR3 DNA reads as TGTGCCAGCAGCTTCCACCACACTGAAGCTTTCTTT.

This rearrangement joins TRBV13 to TRBJ1-1; D possibly corresponds to TRBD1 (6 bases). This CDR3 is built from 13 residues. Germline V gene data show CDR1 as PRHDT and CDR2 as FYEKMQ (reference sequence). Trimming took 5 bases from V and 4 from J, leaving 11 bases between them. CDR3 in DNA: TGTGCCAGCAGCGGGACGACAGGCACTGAAGCTTTCTTT. This translates into CASSGTTGTEAFF.